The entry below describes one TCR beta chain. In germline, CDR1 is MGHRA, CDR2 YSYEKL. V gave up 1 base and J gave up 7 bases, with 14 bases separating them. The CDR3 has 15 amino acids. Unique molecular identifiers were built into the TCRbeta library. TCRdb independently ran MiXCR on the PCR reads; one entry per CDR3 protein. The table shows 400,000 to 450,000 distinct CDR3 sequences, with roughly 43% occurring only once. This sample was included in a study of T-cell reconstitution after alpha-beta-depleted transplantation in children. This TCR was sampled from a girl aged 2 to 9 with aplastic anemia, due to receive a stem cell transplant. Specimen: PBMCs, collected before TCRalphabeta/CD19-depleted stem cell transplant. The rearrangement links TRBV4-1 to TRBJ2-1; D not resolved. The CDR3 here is CASSQGSALRNEQFF. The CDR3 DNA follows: TGCGCCAGCAGCCAAGGCTCGGCCCTTCGAAATGAGCAGTTCTTC.